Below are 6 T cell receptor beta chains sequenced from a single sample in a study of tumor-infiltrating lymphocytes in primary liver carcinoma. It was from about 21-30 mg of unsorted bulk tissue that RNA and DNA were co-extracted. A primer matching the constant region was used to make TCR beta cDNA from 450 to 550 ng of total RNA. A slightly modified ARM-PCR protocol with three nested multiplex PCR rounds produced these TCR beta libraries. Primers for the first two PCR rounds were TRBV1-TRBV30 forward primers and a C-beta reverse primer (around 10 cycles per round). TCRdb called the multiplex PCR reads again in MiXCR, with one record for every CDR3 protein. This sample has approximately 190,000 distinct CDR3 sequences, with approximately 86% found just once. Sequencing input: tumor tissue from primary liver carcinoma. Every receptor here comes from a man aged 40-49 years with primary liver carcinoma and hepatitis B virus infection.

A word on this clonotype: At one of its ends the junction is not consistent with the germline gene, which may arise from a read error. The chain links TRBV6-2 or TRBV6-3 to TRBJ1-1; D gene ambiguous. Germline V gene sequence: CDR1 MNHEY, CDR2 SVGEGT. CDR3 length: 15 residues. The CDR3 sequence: CASSSQEAGTTEDFF. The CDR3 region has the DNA TGTGCCAGCAGTTCGCAGGAGGCAGGCACGACTGAAGATTTCTTT.

CDR3 in amino acids: CSVKGPGRLQETQYF. In nucleotides, the CDR3 is TGCAGCGTAAAGGGACCCGGGAGGCTCCAAGAGACCCAGTACTTC. This chain connects TRBV29-1 to TRBJ2-5; 7 positions agree with TRBD2. The V gene end was trimmed by 6 bases and the J gene end by 1 base; junction bases not matched to a gene: 11. Germline loops: CDR1 SQVTM, CDR2 ANQGSEA. The CDR3 has 15 amino acids.

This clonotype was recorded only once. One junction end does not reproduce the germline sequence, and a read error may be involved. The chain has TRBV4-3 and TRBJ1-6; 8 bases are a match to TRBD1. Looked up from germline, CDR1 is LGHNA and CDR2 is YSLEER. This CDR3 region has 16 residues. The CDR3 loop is CASSSCDRGRNLPLRF. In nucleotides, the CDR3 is TGCGCCAGCAGCTCCTGCGACAGGGGAAGGAATTTACCCCTCCGCTTT.

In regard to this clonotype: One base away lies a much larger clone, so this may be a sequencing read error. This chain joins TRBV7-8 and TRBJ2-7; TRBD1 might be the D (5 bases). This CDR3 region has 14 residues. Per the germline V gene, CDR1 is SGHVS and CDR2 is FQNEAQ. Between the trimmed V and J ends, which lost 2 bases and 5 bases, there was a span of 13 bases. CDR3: CASSLIGQGNEQYF. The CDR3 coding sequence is TGTGCCAGCAGCTTAATAGGCCAGGGTAACGAGCAGTACTTC.

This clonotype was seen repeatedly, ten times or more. The CDR3 nucleotides are TGTGCCAGCAGTTCCTCGGGACAGAGTCCAGATACGCAGTATTTT. It encodes CASSSSGQSPDTQYF. The V gene is TRBV28, the J gene TRBJ2-3; 7 nucleotides match TRBD1. The CDR3 loop spans 15 amino acids. The germline CDR1 and CDR2 sequences are MDHEN and SYDVKM. Trimming at V came to 4 bases and at J to 4 bases, leaving 8 bases not matched to a gene.

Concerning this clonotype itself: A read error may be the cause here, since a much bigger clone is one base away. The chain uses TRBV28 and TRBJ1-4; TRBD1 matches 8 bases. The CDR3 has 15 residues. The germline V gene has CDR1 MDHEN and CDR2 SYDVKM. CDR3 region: CASSLGQGANEKLLF. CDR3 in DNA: TGTGCCAGCAGTCTCGGACAGGGCGCTAATGAAAAACTGCTTTTT. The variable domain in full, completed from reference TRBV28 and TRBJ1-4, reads DVKVTQSSRYLVKRTGEKVFLECVQDMDHENMFWYRQDPGLGLRLIYFSYDVKMKEKGDIPEGYSVSREKKERFSLILESASTNQTSMYLCASSLGQGANEKLLFGSGTQLSVL.